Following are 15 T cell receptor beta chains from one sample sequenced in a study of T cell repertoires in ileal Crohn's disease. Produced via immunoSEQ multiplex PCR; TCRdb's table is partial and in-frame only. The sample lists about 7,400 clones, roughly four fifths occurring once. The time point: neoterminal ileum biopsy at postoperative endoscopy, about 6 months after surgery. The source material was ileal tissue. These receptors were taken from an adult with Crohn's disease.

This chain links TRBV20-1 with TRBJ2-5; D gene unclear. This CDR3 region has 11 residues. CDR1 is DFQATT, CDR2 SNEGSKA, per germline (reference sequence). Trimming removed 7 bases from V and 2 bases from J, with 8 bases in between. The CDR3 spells CSVRLQETQYF. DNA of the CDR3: TGCAGTGTCAGGTTGCAAGAGACCCAGTACTTC.

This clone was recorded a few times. DNA for the CDR3: TGTGCCAGCAGCCAAGACGGAGCGGGGGCCACAGATACGCAGTATTTT. Translating it yields CASSQDGAGATDTQYF. This rearrangement joins TRBV4-2 to TRBJ2-3; 8 bases are a match to TRBD2. Trimming removed 0 bases from V and 2 bases from J; junction bases left unmatched: 4. Germline V CDR1 and CDR2: LGHNA, YNFKEQ. The CDR3 runs to 16 residues.

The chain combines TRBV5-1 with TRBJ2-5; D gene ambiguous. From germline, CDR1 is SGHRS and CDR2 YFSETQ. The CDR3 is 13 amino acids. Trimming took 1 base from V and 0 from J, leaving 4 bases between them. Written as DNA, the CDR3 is TGCGCCAGCAGCTTGTCCTACCAAGAGACCCAGTACTTC. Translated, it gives CASSLSYQETQYF.

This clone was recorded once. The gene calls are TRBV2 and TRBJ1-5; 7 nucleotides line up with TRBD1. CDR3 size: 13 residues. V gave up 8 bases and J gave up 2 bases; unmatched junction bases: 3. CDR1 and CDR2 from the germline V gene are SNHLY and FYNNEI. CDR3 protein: CASHGQGNQPQHF. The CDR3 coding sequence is TGTGCCAGCCACGGACAGGGCAATCAGCCCCAGCATTTT.

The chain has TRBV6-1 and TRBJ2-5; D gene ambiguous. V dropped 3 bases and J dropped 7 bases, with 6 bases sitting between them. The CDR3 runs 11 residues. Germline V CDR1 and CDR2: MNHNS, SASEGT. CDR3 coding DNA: TGTGCCAGCAGTGATTTCTTGACCCAGTACTTC. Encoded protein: CASSDFLTQYF.

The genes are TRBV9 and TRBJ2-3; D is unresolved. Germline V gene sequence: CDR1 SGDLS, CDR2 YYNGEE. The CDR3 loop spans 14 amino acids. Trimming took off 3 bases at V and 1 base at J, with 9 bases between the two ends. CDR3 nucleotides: TGTGCCAGCAGCGCCACTGCGGGCACAGATACGCAGTATTTT. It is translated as CASSATAGTDTQYF.

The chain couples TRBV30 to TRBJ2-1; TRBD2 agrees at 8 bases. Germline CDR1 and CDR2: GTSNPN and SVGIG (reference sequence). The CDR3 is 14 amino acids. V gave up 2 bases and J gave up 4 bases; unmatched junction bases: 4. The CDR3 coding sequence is TGTGCCTGGAGTACCGGGACTAGTTACAATGAGCAGTTCTTC. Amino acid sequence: CAWSTGTSYNEQFF.

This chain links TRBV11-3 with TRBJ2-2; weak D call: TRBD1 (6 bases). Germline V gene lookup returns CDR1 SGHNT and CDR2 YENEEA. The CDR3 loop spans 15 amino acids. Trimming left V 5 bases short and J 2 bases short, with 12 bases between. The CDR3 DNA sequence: TGTGCCAGCAGCCGTGGACAGACAAACACCGGGGAGCTGTTTTTT. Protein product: CASSRGQTNTGELFF.

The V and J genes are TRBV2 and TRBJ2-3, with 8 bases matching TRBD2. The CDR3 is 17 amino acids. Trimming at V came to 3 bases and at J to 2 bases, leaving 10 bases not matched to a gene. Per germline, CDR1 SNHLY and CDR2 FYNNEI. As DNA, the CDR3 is TGTGCCAGCAGTGAGGGCGGGGGGTTCGTTTACACAGATACGCAGTATTTT. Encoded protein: CASSEGGGFVYTDTQYF.

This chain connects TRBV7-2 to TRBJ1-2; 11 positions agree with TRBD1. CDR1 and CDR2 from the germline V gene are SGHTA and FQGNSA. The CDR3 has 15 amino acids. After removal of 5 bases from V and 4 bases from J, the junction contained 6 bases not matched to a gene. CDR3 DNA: TGTGCCAGCAGCCCCCGGACAGGGGGCCCCTATGGCTACACCTTC. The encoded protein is CASSPRTGGPYGYTF.

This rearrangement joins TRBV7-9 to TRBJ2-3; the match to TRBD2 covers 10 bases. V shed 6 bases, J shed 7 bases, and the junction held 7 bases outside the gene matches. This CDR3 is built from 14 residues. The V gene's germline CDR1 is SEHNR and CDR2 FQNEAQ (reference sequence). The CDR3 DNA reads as TGTGCCAGCAGAACTAGCGGGGCCTATCATACGCAGTATTTT. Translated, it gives CASRTSGAYHTQYF.

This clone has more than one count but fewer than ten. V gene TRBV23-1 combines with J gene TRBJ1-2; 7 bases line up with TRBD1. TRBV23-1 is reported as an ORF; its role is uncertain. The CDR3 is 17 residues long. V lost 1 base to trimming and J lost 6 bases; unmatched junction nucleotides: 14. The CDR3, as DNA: TGCGCCAGCAGTCAATTGAACAGGGGATTACTATGCGATGGCTACACCTTC. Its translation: CASSQLNRGLLCDGYTF.

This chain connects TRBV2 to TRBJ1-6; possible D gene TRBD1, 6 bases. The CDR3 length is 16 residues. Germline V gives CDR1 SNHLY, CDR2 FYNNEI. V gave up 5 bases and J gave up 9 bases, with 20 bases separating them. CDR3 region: CASSRDTGQGSSPLHF. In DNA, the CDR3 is TGTGCCAGCAGTCGCGATACGGGACAAGGGAGTTCACCCCTCCACTTT.

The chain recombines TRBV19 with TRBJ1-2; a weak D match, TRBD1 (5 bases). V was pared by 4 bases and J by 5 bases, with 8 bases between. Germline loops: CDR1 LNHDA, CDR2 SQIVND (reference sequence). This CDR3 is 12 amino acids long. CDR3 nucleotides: TGTGCCAGTAGTAGGGGCAGTTATGGCTACACCTTC. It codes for CASSRGSYGYTF. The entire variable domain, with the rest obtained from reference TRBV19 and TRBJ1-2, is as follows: DGGITQSPKYLFRKEGQNVTLSCEQNLNHDAMYWYRQDPGQGLRLIYYSQIVNDFQKGDIAEGYSVSREKKESFPLTVTSAQKNPTAFYLCASSRGSYGYTFGSGTRLTVV.

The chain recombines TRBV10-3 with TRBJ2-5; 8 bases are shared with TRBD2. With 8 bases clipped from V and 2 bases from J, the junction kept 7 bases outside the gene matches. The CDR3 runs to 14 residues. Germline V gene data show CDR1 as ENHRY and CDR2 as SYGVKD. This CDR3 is CAIARGTRQETQYF. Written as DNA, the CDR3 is TGTGCCATCGCGAGGGGGACTAGGCAAGAGACCCAGTACTTC.